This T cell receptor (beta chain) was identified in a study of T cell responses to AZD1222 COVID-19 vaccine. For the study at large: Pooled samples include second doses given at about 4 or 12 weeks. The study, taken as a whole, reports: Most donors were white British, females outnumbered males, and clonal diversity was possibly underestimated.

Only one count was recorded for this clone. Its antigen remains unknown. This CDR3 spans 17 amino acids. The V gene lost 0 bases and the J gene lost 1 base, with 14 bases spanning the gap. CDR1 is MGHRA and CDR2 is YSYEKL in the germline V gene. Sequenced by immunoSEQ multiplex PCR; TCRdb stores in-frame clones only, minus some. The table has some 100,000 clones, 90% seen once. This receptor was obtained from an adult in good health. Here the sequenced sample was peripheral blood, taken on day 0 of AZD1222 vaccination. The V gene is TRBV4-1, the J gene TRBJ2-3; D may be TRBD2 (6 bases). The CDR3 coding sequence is TGCGCCAGCAGCCAAGAAGGAGGGTTTGACGGCACAGATACGCAGTATTTT. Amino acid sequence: CASSQEGGFDGTDTQYF.